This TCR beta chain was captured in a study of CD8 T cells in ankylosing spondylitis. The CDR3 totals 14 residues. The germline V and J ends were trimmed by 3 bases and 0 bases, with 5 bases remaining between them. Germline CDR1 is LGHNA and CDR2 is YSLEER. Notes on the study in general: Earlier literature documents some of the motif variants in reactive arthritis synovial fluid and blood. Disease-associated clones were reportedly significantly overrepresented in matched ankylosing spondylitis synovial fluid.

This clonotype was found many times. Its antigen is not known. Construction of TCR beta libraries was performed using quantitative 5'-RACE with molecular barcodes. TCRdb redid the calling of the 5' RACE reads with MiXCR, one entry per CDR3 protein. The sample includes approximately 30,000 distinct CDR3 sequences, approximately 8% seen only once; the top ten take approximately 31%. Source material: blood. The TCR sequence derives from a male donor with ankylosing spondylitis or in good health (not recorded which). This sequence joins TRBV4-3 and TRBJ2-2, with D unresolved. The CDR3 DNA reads TGCGCCAGCAGCCAGTCCACGAACACCGGGGAGCTGTTTTTT. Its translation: CASSQSTNTGELFF.